Listed here are 8 T cell receptor beta chains from one sample, sequenced in a study of shared clonotypes between healthy human individuals. The method was immunoSEQ multiplex PCR; TCRdb's version includes in-frame clones alone and lacks a portion of them. The sample has 400,000 to 550,000 clones; roughly 85% are singletons. The sequenced sample was PBMCs. The receptors derive from a woman between 35 and 50 years old in good health. Some clones in this sample may be carry-over from other donors' samples.

V usage is TRBV5-4 and J usage is TRBJ2-3; perhaps TRBD2 as D (5 bases). Looked up from germline, CDR1 is SGHNT and CDR2 is YYREEE (reference sequence). This CDR3 has 15 amino acids. Trimming removed 5 bases at V and 2 bases at J, with 15 bases between. The CDR3 DNA sequence: TGTGCCAGCAGTAGACTACAAGAAAACACAGATACGCAGTATTTT. Amino acids: CASSRLQENTDTQYF.

This chain connects TRBV7-3 to TRBJ2-1; D possibly corresponds to TRBD2 (6 bases). Trimming took off 6 bases at V and 5 bases at J, with 26 bases between the two ends. Looked up from germline, CDR1 is SGHTA and CDR2 is FQGTGA. CDR3 length: 18 amino acids. The CDR3 spells CASSPSRGSGQLHNEQFF. As DNA, the CDR3 is TGTGCCAGCAGTCCCTCGAGAGGTAGCGGCCAACTCCACAATGAGCAGTTCTTC.

The rearrangement joins TRBV19 to TRBJ1-1; D remains ambiguous. Trimming cost V 4 bases and J 11 bases, with 14 bases left between them. Looked up from germline, CDR1 is LNHDA and CDR2 is SQIVND (reference sequence). This CDR3 has 12 amino acids. The CDR3 protein is CASSNTRLGAFF. As DNA, the CDR3 is TGTGCCAGTAGTAACACTAGGCTGGGGGCTTTCTTT.

This chain uses TRBV11-2 with TRBJ2-1, with 7 bases aligning to TRBD2. The V and J ends lost 5 bases and 0 bases, in that order; junction bases with no gene match: 13. The CDR3 runs to 18 residues. Germline loops: CDR1 SGHAT, CDR2 FQNNGV. CDR3 amino acids: CASSPPLGLADSYNEQFF. The CDR3 DNA sequence: TGTGCCAGCAGCCCACCCCTTGGGCTAGCGGACTCCTACAATGAGCAGTTCTTC. Looking up the rest from reference TRBV11-2 and TRBJ2-1 gives the full variable domain: EAGVAQSPRYKIIEKRQSVAFWCNPISGHATLYWYQQILGQGPKLLIQFQNNGVVDDSQLPKDRFSAERLKGVDSTLKIQPAKLEDSAVYLCASSPPLGLADSYNEQFFGPGTRLTVL.

The chain employs TRBV28 and TRBJ2-7; TRBD2 agrees at 13 bases. The CDR3 covers 17 residues. Unmatched junction bases numbered 7, after V lost 3 bases and J lost 2 bases. The germline CDR1 and CDR2 sequences are MDHEN and SYDVKM. CDR3 protein: CASSLVGLAGVTYEQYF. The CDR3 nucleotides are TGTGCCAGCAGTTTGGTTGGACTAGCGGGAGTCACCTACGAGCAGTACTTC. Together with reference TRBV28 and TRBJ2-7, the CDR3 gives the full variable domain: DVKVTQSSRYLVKRTGEKVFLECVQDMDHENMFWYRQDPGLGLRLIYFSYDVKMKEKGDIPEGYSVSREKKERFSLILESASTNQTSMYLCASSLVGLAGVTYEQYFGPGTRLTVT.

This clone came up many times. The rearrangement links TRBV25-1 to TRBJ2-2, with 8 bases identical to TRBD1. Germline V gene data show CDR1 as MGHDK and CDR2 as SYGVNS. The CDR3 sequence is 14 residues long. With 8 bases clipped from V and 1 base from J, the junction kept 3 bases outside the gene matches. The CDR3 nucleotides read TGTGCCAGCCTCGGACAGGGGAACACCGGGGAGCTGTTTTTT. Its translation: CASLGQGNTGELFF.

This clone appeared a few times. The J gene is TRBJ2-5, the V gene TRBV18, with D possibly matching TRBD1 (5 bases). Germline V gene sequence: CDR1 KGHSH, CDR2 LQKENI. The CDR3 loop spans 14 amino acids. Trimming shortened V by 2 bases and J by 5 bases, and 12 bases separated the two germline ends. The DNA for the CDR3 is TGTGCCAGCTCACCAAAACAGGTTCTGGAGACCCAGTACTTC. The encoded protein is CASSPKQVLETQYF.

This chain links TRBV14 with TRBJ2-2, with D hard to call. Trimming took off 10 bases at V and 8 bases at J, with 8 bases between the two ends. Germline loops: CDR1 SGHDN, CDR2 FVKESK. The CDR3 covers 10 residues. CDR3 sequence (DNA): TGTGCCACCCATCGGGGGGAGCTGTTTTTT. It codes for CATHRGELFF.